This is a list of T cell receptor beta chains from one sample in a study of cytomegalovirus exposure and HLA in healthy donors. The method was immunoSEQ multiplex PCR; TCRdb's version includes in-frame clones alone and lacks a portion of them. The sample gives 150,000 or so clones, less than 90% of which show up once; 1.5% to 2.5% is in the top ten. Source material: PBMCs. The receptor source for this set is a young man in good health and CMV-seronegative. CDR3s include the opening cysteine and the closing phenylalanine or tryptophan. Fields, in order: J gene, D gene, clone size, V gene, CDR3 protein, CDR3 DNA. The D gene is left open where the match is weak. A row's size may be missing; if present it is once, few, many or a size class.

j_call: TRBJ1-1; d_call: NA; clone_size: few; v_call: TRBV2; cdr3_aa: CASRDSSTLNTEAFF; cdr3_nt: TGTGCCAGCAGGGACAGCAGTACTTTGAACACTGAAGCTTTCTTT
j_call: TRBJ2-7; d_call: NA; clone_size: NA; v_call: TRBV5-1; cdr3_aa: CASRVEGSDEQYF; cdr3_nt: TGCGCCAGCAGGGTGGAGGGAAGCGACGAGCAGTACTTC
j_call: TRBJ2-5; d_call: NA; clone_size: NA; v_call: TRBV5-1; cdr3_aa: CASSSREYQETQYF; cdr3_nt: TGCGCCAGCAGCTCACGGGAGTACCAAGAGACCCAGTACTTC
j_call: TRBJ2-2; d_call: TRBD2; clone_size: NA; v_call: TRBV2; cdr3_aa: CASSRSGSTGELFF; cdr3_nt: TGTGCCAGCAGTCGCAGCGGGAGCACCGGGGAGCTGTTTTTT
j_call: TRBJ1-5; d_call: TRBD1; clone_size: NA; v_call: TRBV5-4; cdr3_aa: CASSLVGQGFSQPQHF; cdr3_nt: TGTGCCAGCAGCTTGGTGGGACAGGGTTTTAGTCAGCCCCAGCATTTT
j_call: TRBJ2-1; d_call: TRBD2; clone_size: NA; v_call: TRBV25-1; cdr3_aa: CASSRLTSGGPNEQFF; cdr3_nt: TGTGCCAGCAGTCGATTAACTAGCGGGGGGCCGAATGAGCAGTTCTTC
j_call: TRBJ2-5; d_call: NA; clone_size: NA; v_call: TRBV5-1; cdr3_aa: CASSASTGDQETQYF; cdr3_nt: TGCGCCAGCAGCGCCTCCACGGGGGATCAAGAGACCCAGTACTTC
j_call: TRBJ1-1; d_call: NA; clone_size: NA; v_call: TRBV28; cdr3_aa: CASRTQGKGKAFF; cdr3_nt: TGTGCCAGCAGGACTCAGGGGAAGGGGAAAGCTTTCTTT
j_call: TRBJ2-2; d_call: TRBD1; clone_size: NA; v_call: TRBV2; cdr3_aa: CASTGDRGGGGELFF; cdr3_nt: TGTGCCAGCACTGGAGACAGGGGGGGTGGCGGGGAGCTGTTTTTT
j_call: TRBJ1-1; d_call: NA; clone_size: NA; v_call: TRBV20-1; cdr3_aa: CSARDEGLAFF; cdr3_nt: TGCAGTGCTCGAGACGAGGGTTTAGCTTTCTTT
j_call: TRBJ1-4; d_call: NA; clone_size: once; v_call: TRBV9; cdr3_aa: CASSVAVSREKLFF; cdr3_nt: TGTGCCAGCAGCGTAGCGGTCTCGAGGGAAAAACTGTTTTTT
j_call: TRBJ2-3; d_call: NA; clone_size: NA; v_call: TRBV5-6; cdr3_aa: CASSLIMSPTDTQYF; cdr3_nt: TGTGCCAGCAGCTTGATAATGTCTCCCACAGATACGCAGTATTTT
j_call: TRBJ1-1; d_call: NA; clone_size: NA; v_call: TRBV6-4; cdr3_aa: CASSRGYEDTEAFF; cdr3_nt: TGTGCCAGCAGTAGGGGTTATGAGGACACTGAAGCTTTCTTT
j_call: TRBJ1-4; d_call: NA; clone_size: NA; v_call: TRBV5-6; cdr3_aa: CASSLLPGDNEKLFF; cdr3_nt: TGTGCCAGCAGCTTATTACCGGGGGATAATGAAAAACTGTTTTTT
j_call: TRBJ2-7; d_call: TRBD1; clone_size: NA; v_call: TRBV7-9; cdr3_aa: CASSSKSGGEDEQYF; cdr3_nt: TGTGCCAGCAGCTCCAAGTCAGGGGGCGAGGACGAGCAGTACTTC
j_call: TRBJ2-7; d_call: TRBD1; clone_size: NA; v_call: TRBV5-1; cdr3_aa: CASSQRGQIYEQYF; cdr3_nt: TGCGCCAGCAGCCAACGGGGACAGATCTACGAGCAGTACTTC
j_call: TRBJ2-1; d_call: NA; clone_size: NA; v_call: TRBV11-2; cdr3_aa: CASSLEGPDVQFF; cdr3_nt: TGTGCCAGCAGCTTAGAGGGCCCTGACGTGCAGTTCTTC
j_call: TRBJ2-1; d_call: TRBD2; clone_size: NA; v_call: TRBV4-3; cdr3_aa: CASSQGLAGEQFF; cdr3_nt: TGCGCCAGCAGCCAGGGACTAGCGGGTGAGCAGTTCTTC
j_call: TRBJ2-1; d_call: NA; clone_size: NA; v_call: TRBV2; cdr3_aa: CARAAVLEANEQFF; cdr3_nt: TGTGCCAGAGCAGCGGTCCTAGAGGCCAATGAGCAGTTCTTC
j_call: TRBJ1-3; d_call: TRBD1; clone_size: NA; v_call: TRBV2; cdr3_aa: CASSEGTGGNTIYF; cdr3_nt: TGTGCCAGCAGTGAAGGGACAGGCGGAAACACCATATATTTT
j_call: TRBJ1-5; d_call: NA; clone_size: NA; v_call: TRBV5-4; cdr3_aa: CASSSGLSQPQHF; cdr3_nt: TGTGCCAGCAGCTCCGGACTGAGTCAGCCCCAGCATTTT
j_call: TRBJ2-7; d_call: NA; clone_size: NA; v_call: TRBV29-1; cdr3_aa: CSAGEDLDEQYF; cdr3_nt: TGCAGCGCGGGGGAGGACCTAGACGAGCAGTACTTC
j_call: TRBJ1-1; d_call: TRBD1; clone_size: NA; v_call: TRBV15; cdr3_aa: CATSRDWGQPNTEAFF; cdr3_nt: TGTGCCACCAGCAGAGATTGGGGACAGCCGAACACTGAAGCTTTCTTT
j_call: TRBJ1-1; d_call: TRBD1; clone_size: NA; v_call: TRBV14; cdr3_aa: CASSFAGGRTEAFF; cdr3_nt: TGTGCCAGCAGCTTCGCAGGGGGCCGCACTGAAGCTTTCTTT
j_call: TRBJ2-7; d_call: TRBD2; clone_size: NA; v_call: TRBV5-6; cdr3_aa: CASSLLAGTGEQYF; cdr3_nt: TGTGCCAGCAGCCTCCTAGCGGGGACGGGAGAGCAGTACTTC
j_call: TRBJ1-2; d_call: TRBD1; clone_size: once; v_call: TRBV29-1; cdr3_aa: CSAGTGRDGYTF; cdr3_nt: TGCAGCGCCGGGACAGGGAGAGATGGCTACACCTTC
j_call: TRBJ2-4; d_call: NA; clone_size: NA; v_call: TRBV9; cdr3_aa: CASSGGGDRKNIQYF; cdr3_nt: TGTGCCAGCAGCGGGGGCGGGGATCGCAAAAACATTCAGTACTTC
j_call: TRBJ2-4; d_call: TRBD2; clone_size: NA; v_call: TRBV30; cdr3_aa: CAWGAGVAKNIQYF; cdr3_nt: TGTGCCTGGGGCGCGGGGGTAGCCAAAAACATTCAGTACTTC
j_call: TRBJ2-7; d_call: TRBD1; clone_size: NA; v_call: TRBV27; cdr3_aa: CASRPGTDSSYEQYF; cdr3_nt: TGTGCCAGCAGACCCGGGACAGATTCATCCTACGAGCAGTACTTC
j_call: TRBJ1-5; d_call: TRBD1; clone_size: NA; v_call: TRBV30; cdr3_aa: CAWSVGQHNQPQHF; cdr3_nt: TGTGCCTGGAGTGTGGGACAGCACAATCAGCCCCAGCATTTT
j_call: TRBJ1-1; d_call: TRBD1; clone_size: NA; v_call: TRBV6-5; cdr3_aa: CASSGDRVSEAFF; cdr3_nt: TGTGCCAGCAGCGGAGACAGGGTCTCTGAAGCTTTCTTT
j_call: TRBJ2-1; d_call: TRBD2; clone_size: NA; v_call: TRBV5-1; cdr3_aa: CASSPSGAYNEQFF; cdr3_nt: TGCGCCAGCAGCCCGAGCGGGGCCTACAATGAGCAGTTCTTC